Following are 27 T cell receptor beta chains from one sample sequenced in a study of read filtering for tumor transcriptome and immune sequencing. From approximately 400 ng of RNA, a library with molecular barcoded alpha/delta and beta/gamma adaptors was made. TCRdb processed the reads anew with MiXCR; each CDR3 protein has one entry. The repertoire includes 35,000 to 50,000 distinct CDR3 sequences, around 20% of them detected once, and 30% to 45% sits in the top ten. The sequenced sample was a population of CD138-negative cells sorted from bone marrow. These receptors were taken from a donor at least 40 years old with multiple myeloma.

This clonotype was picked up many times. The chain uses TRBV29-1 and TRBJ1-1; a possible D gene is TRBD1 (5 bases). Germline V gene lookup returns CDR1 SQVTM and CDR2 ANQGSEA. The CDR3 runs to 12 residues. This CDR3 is CSGSGSSTEAFF. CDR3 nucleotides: TGCAGTGGCTCAGGGAGTTCCACTGAAGCTTTCTTT.

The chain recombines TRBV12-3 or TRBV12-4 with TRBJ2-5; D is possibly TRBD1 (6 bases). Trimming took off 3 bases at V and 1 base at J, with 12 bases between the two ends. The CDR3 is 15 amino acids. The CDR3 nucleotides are TGTGCCAGCAGTTTTTCGGACAGACCCCAAGAGACCCAGTACTTC. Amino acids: CASSFSDRPQETQYF.

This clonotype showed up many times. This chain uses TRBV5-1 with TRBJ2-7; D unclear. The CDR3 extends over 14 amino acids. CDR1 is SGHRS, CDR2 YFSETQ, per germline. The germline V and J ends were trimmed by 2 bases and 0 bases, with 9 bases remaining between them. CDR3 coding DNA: TGCGCCAGCAGCTTAAGGACCAGCTCCTACGAGCAGTACTTC. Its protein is CASSLRTSSYEQYF.

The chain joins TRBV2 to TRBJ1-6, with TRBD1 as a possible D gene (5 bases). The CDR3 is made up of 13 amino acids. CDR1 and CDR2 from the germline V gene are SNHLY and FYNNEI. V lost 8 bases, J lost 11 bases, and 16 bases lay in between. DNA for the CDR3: TGTGCCAGCGTCGACAGTAATACGCCACCCCTCCACTTT. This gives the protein CASVDSNTPPLHF. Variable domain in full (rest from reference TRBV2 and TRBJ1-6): EPEVTQTPSHQVTQMGQEVILRCVPISNHLYFYWYRQILGQKVEFLVSFYNNEISEKSEIFDDQFSVERPDGSNFTLKIRSTKLEDSAMYFCASVDSNTPPLHFGNGTRLTVT.

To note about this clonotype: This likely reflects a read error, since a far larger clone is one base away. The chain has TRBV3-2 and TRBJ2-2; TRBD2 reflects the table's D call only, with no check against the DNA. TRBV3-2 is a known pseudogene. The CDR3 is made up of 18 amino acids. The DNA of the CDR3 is TGTGCCAGCAGCCAAGTTGTAGAAGCGGGAGGATGGACCGGGGGGCTGTTTTTT. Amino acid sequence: CASSQVVEAGGWTGGLFF.

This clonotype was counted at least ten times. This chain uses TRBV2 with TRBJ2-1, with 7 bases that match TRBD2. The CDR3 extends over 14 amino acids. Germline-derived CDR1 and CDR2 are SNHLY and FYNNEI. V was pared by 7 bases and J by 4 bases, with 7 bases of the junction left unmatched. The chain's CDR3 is CASKEGGSYNEQFF. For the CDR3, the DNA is TGTGCCAGCAAAGAGGGCGGGAGTTACAATGAGCAGTTCTTC.

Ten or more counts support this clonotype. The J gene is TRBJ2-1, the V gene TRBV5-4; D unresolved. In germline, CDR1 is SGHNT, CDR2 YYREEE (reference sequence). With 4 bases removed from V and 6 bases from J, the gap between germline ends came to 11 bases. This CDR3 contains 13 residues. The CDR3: CASSRNSGNEQFF. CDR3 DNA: TGTGCCAGCAGCCGCAATTCAGGCAATGAGCAGTTCTTC.

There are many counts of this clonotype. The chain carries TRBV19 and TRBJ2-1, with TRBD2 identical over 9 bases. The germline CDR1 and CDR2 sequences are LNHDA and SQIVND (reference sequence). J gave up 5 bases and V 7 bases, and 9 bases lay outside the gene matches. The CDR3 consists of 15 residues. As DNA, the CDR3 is TGTGCCAGTATCCCGCGGGGGGGACTCGACAATGAGCAGTTCTTC. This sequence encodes CASIPRGGLDNEQFF. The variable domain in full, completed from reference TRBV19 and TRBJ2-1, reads DGGITQSPKYLFRKEGQNVTLSCEQNLNHDAMYWYRQDPGQGLRLIYYSQIVNDFQKGDIAEGYSVSREKKESFPLTVTSAQKNPTAFYLCASIPRGGLDNEQFFGPGTRLTVL.

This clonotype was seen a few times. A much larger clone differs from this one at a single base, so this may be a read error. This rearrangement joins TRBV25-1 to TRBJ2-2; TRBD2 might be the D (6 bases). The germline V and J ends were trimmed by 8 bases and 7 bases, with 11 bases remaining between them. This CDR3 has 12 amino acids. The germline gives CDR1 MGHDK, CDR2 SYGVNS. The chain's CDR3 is CASSSGVGELFF. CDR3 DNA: TGTGCCAGCTCGTCGGGGGTCGGGGAGCTGTTTTTT.

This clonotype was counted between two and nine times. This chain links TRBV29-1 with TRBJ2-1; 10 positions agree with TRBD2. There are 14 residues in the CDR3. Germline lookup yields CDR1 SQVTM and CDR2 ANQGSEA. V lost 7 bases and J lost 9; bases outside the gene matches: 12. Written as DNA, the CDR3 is TGCAGCGCCCAACCGGGACTAGCGATCGGTGAGCAGTTCTTC. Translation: CSAQPGLAIGEQFF.

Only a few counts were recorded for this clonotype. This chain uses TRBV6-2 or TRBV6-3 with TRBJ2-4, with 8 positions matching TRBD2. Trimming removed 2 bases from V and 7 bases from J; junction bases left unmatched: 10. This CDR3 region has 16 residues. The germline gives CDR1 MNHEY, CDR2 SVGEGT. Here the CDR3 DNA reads TGTGCCAGCAGTTACCTTTCCGGGACTAGTAAGAACATTCAGTACTTC. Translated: CASSYLSGTSKNIQYF.

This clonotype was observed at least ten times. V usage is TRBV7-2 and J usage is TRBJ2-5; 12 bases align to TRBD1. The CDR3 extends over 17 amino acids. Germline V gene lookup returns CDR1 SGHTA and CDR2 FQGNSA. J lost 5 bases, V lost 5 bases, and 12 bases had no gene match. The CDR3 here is CASSAQPGQGARETQYF. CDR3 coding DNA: TGTGCCAGCAGCGCCCAACCGGGACAGGGGGCTCGGGAGACCCAGTACTTC.

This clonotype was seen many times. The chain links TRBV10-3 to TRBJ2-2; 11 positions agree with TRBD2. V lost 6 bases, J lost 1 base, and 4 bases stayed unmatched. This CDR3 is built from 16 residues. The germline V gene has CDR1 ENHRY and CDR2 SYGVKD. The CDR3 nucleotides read TGTGCCATCAGGCCTAGCGGGAGGAGGAACACCGGGGAGCTGTTTTTT. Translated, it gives CAIRPSGRRNTGELFF.

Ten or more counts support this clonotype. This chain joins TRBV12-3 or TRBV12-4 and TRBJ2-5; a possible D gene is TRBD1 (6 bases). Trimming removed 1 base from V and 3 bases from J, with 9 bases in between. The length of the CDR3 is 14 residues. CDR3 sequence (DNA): TGTGCCAGCAGTTTAGAGGGGGTGAAAGAGACCCAGTACTTC. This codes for CASSLEGVKETQYF.

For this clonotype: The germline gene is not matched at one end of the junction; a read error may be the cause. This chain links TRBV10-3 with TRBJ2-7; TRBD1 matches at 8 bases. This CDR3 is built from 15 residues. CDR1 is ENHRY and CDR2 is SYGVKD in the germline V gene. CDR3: CAVSGRDRSSYEQYF. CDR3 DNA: TGTGCCGTCAGTGGCCGGGACAGGAGCTCCTACGAGCAGTACTTC.

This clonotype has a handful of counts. The CDR3 region is CAISPNTLRDTDTQYF. In DNA, the CDR3 is TGTGCCATCAGTCCAAACACCCTTAGGGACACAGATACGCAGTATTTT. The chain recombines TRBV10-3 with TRBJ2-3, with no clear D. The germline V gene encodes CDR1 ENHRY and CDR2 SYGVKD. The CDR3 spans 16 residues. Trimming shortened V by 5 bases and J by 2 bases, and 17 bases separated the two germline ends.

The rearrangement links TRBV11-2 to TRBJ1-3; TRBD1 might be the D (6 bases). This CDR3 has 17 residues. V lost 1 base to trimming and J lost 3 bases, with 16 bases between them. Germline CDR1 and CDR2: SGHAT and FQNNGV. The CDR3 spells CASSLVGLQGLGNTIYF. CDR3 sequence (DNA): TGTGCCAGCAGCTTAGTGGGCCTACAGGGCCTTGGAAACACCATATATTTT.

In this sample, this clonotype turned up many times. The chain's CDR3 is CASSQDLEGPPYEQYF. The CDR3 DNA reads TGTGCCAGCAGCCAAGATCTTGAGGGACCACCTTACGAGCAGTACTTC. This chain connects TRBV14 to TRBJ2-7, with D possibly called TRBD1 or TRBD2 (5 bases each). The germline V and J ends were trimmed by 0 bases and 4 bases, with 16 bases remaining between them. The length of the CDR3 is 16 residues. Germline lookup yields CDR1 SGHDN and CDR2 FVKESK.

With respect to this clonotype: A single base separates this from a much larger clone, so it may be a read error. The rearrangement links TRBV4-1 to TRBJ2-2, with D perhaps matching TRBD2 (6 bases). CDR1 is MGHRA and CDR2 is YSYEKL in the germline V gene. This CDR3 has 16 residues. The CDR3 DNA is TGCGCCAGCAGCCAAGATCAGGCAGCGAACACCGGGGGGCTGTTTTTT. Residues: CASSQDQAANTGGLFF.

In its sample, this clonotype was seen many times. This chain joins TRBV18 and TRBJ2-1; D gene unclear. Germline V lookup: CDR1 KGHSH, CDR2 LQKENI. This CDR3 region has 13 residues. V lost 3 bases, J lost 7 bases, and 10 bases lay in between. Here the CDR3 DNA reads TGTGCCAGCTCACCTGAGACTTTTAATGAGCAGTTCTTC. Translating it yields CASSPETFNEQFF.

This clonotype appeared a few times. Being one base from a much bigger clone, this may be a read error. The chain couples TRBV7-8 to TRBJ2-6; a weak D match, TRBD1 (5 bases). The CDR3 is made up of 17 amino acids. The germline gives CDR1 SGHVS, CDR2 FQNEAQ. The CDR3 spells CASSPASAIAGANALTF. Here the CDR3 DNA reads TGTGCCAGCAGCCCCGCTTCCGCTATAGCTGGGGCCAACGCCCTGACTTTC.

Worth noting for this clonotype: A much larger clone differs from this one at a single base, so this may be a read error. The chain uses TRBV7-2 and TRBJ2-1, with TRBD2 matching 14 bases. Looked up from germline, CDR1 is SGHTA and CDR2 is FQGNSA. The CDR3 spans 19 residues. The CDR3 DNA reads TGTGCCAGCAGCTTCCCGGGACTAGCGGGAGAGAGCTCCTACAATGGGCAGTTCTTC. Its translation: CASSFPGLAGESSYNGQFF.

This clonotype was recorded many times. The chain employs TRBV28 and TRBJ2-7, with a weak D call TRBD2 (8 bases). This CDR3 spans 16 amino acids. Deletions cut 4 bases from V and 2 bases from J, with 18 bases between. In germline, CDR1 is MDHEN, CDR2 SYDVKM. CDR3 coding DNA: TGTGCCAGCAGTTCGGGGGGGGACAGCCTCACCTACGAGCAGTACTTC. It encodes CASSSGGDSLTYEQYF.

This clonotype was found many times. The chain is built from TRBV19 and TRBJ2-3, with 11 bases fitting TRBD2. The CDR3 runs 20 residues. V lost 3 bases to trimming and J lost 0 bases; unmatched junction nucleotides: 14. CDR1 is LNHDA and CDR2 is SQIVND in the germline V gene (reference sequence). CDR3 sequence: CASSIRVISRLAGSTDTQYF. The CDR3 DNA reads TGTGCCAGTAGTATCCGGGTAATCTCAAGACTAGCGGGAAGCACAGATACGCAGTATTTT.

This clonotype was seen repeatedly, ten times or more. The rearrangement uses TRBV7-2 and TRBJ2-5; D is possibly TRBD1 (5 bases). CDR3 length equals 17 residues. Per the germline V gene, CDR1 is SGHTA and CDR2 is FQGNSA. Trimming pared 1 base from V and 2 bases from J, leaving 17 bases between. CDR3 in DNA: TGTGCCAGCAGCTTAGTCGGTGTAGGCAGGGCACAAGAGACCCAGTACTTC. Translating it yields CASSLVGVGRAQETQYF.

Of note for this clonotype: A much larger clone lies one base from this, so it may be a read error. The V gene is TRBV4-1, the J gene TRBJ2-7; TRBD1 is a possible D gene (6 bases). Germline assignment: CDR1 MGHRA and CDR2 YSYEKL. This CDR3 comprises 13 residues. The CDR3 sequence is CAGSQDRPYEQYF. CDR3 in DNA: TGCGCCGGCAGCCAAGACAGGCCCTACGAGCAGTACTTC.

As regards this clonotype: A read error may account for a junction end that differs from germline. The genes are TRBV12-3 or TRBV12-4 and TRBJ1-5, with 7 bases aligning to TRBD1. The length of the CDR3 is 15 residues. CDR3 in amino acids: CVSTNTDRVRQPQHF. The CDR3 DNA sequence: TGTGTCAGCACTAATACCGACAGGGTCAGGCAGCCCCAGCATTTT.